The 29 T cell receptor beta chains below were found in one sample sequenced in a study of blood T cell repertoires in COVID-19. Sequencing used immunoSEQ multiplex PCR; TCRdb keeps in-frame clones, though not all of them. The sample contains under 200,000 clones, almost 90% of which appear only once. The sample comprised peripheral blood. The origin of the receptors is a man aged 18-30 years with active or convalescent COVID-19.

V and J are TRBV30 and TRBJ2-1; 7 nucleotides line up with TRBD2. CDR3 length: 15 residues. V shed 5 bases, J shed 3 bases, and the junction held 10 bases outside the gene matches. Germline V gene lookup returns CDR1 GTSNPN and CDR2 SVGIG (reference sequence). The CDR3 here is CAWGRGRDLYNEQFF. CDR3 sequence (DNA): TGTGCCTGGGGACGGGGGAGGGACCTCTACAATGAGCAGTTCTTC.

The chain links TRBV15 to TRBJ2-1; D is unclear. Germline V CDR1 and CDR2: LNHNV, YYDKDF (reference sequence). The CDR3 is made up of 15 amino acids. Trimming cost V 4 bases and J 0 bases, with 10 bases left between them. DNA of the CDR3: TGTGCCACCAGCAAGTCAAAGAGCTCCTACAATGAGCAGTTCTTC. It yields the protein CATSKSKSSYNEQFF. The full variable domain, its missing parts supplied by reference TRBV15 and TRBJ2-1, is DAMVIQNPRYQVTQFGKPVTLSCSQTLNHNVMYWYQQKSSQAPKLLFHYYDKDFNNEADTPDNFQSRRPNTSFCFLDIRSPGLGDTAMYLCATSKSKSSYNEQFFGPGTRLTVL.

This sequence joins TRBV5-1 and TRBJ2-3; TRBD2 might be the D (7 bases). This CDR3 comprises 12 residues. V shed 4 bases and J shed 6 bases, with 9 bases lying between them. Germline V gene data show CDR1 as SGHRS and CDR2 as YFSETQ. CDR3 DNA sequence: TGCGCCAGCAGCGGGGGGGCGGATACGCAGTATTTT. Its translation is CASSGGADTQYF.

This chain connects TRBV19 to TRBJ1-2; D is possibly TRBD1 (6 bases). The CDR3 covers 13 residues. From germline, CDR1 is LNHDA and CDR2 SQIVND (reference sequence). The V and J ends lost 6 bases and 5 bases respectively, with 13 bases between them. CDR3 coding DNA: TGTGCCAGTAGGGCGGGGGGGGCATATGGCTACACCTTC. Protein: CASRAGGAYGYTF.

Of note for this clone: One end of the junction fails to match germline, which may point to a read error. This chain uses TRBV20-1 with TRBJ1-1; 8 nucleotides line up with TRBD1. This CDR3 contains 11 residues. The V gene's germline CDR1 is DFQATT and CDR2 SNEGSKA (reference sequence). CDR3 nucleotides: TGCAGTGCTAGCCAGGGGGCTGACGCTTTCTTT. This gives the protein CSASQGADAFF.

The chain couples TRBV7-2 to TRBJ1-5, with no clear D. The CDR3 runs to 15 residues. Germline values: CDR1 SGHTA, CDR2 FQGNSA. V lost 1 base, J lost 4 bases, and 11 bases lay in between. The CDR3 here is CASSLVSGENQPQHF. CDR3 DNA sequence: TGTGCCAGCAGCTTAGTATCAGGTGAAAATCAGCCCCAGCATTTT.

This rearrangement joins TRBV6-5 to TRBJ2-7, with 9 bases that match TRBD2. CDR3 length equals 15 residues. V was clipped by 7 bases and J by 2 bases; unmatched bases: 9. Germline V gene data show CDR1 as MNHEY and CDR2 as SVGAGI. CDR3 in DNA: TGTGCCAGCACCCCGGGCGGGAGGGCAGCCTACGAGCAGTACTTC. It specifies CASTPGGRAAYEQYF.

V usage is TRBV29-1 and J usage is TRBJ1-1; D perhaps matches TRBD1 (5 bases). This CDR3 comprises 13 residues. The germline V gene has CDR1 SQVTM and CDR2 ANQGSEA. Trimming stripped 4 bases from V and 3 bases from J, with 12 bases between. CDR3 sequence (DNA): TGCAGCGTTGGCAGGGTTCTGGACACTGAAGCTTTCTTT. It encodes CSVGRVLDTEAFF.

Comments on this clone: Germline and junction disagree at one end, which may indicate a read error. The chain couples TRBV6-6 to TRBJ1-1; TRBD1 matches 9 bases. Germline lookup yields CDR1 MNHNY and CDR2 SVGAGI (reference sequence). This CDR3 region has 15 residues. DNA for the CDR3: TGTGCCAGCAGACCAACCACCGGGACAGGGTTGGTGGTTCTATTT. It codes for CASRPTTGTGLVVLF.

The rearrangement joins TRBV29-1 to TRBJ1-2; weak D call: TRBD1 (5 bases). This CDR3 comprises 13 residues. V was clipped by 0 bases and J by 10 bases, with 15 bases between them. Germline V gene data show CDR1 as SQVTM and CDR2 as ANQGSEA. As DNA, the CDR3 is TGCAGCGTTGAAGATAAGGCAGGGAGGTCCTACACCTTC. This codes for CSVEDKAGRSYTF.

This chain links TRBV29-1 with TRBJ1-1, with a tentative D call TRBD1 (5 bases). The CDR3 has 12 residues. CDR1 and CDR2 from the germline V gene are SQVTM and ANQGSEA. Trimming removed 0 bases from V and 7 bases from J, with 9 bases in between. DNA for the CDR3: TGCAGCGTTGAAGATCGGGGGGTTGAAGCTTTCTTT. This encodes CSVEDRGVEAFF. Combining the CDR3 with reference TRBV29-1 and TRBJ1-1 gives the whole variable domain SAVISQKPSRDICQRGTSLTIQCQVDSQVTMMFWYRQQPGQSLTLIATANQGSEATYESGFVIDKFPISRPNLTFSTLTVSNMSPEDSSIYLCSVEDRGVEAFFGQGTRLTVV.

This chain uses TRBV3-1 (or the pseudogene TRBV3-2) with TRBJ2-7, with TRBD1 matching 8 bases. J gave up 8 bases and V 1 base, and 7 bases lay outside the gene matches. This CDR3 is 14 amino acids long. In germline, CDR1 is LGHDT, CDR2 YNNKEL (reference sequence). Written as DNA, the CDR3 is TGTGCCAGCAGCCAAGGGACAGGGATGAGTAAGCAGTACTTC. Its translation is CASSQGTGMSKQYF.

Here the CDR3 reads CASSQGARTDTQYF. The CDR3 bases are TGTGCCAGCAGCCAGGGGGCGCGGACAGATACGCAGTATTTT. The chain employs TRBV5-4 and TRBJ2-3, with 8 bases fitting TRBD1. The CDR3 has 14 residues. Germline V gives CDR1 SGHNT, CDR2 YYREEE (reference sequence). The junction had 4 bases not matched to a gene; V was cut back by 4 bases and J by 3 bases. Full variable domain (rest looked up from reference TRBV5-4 and TRBJ2-3): ETGVTQSPTHLIKTRGQQVTLRCSSQSGHNTVSWYQQALGQGPQFIFQYYREEENGRGNFPPRFSGLQFPNYSSELNVNALELDDSALYLCASSQGARTDTQYFGPGTRLTVL.

This clone was detected once. The V call is TRBV9, the J call TRBJ2-1, with TRBD2 matching over 8 bases. The CDR3 has 15 residues. Germline V gene lookup returns CDR1 SGDLS and CDR2 YYNGEE. V gave up 3 bases and J gave up 3 bases; unmatched junction bases: 5. The CDR3 spells CASSEELADYNEQFF. CDR3 in DNA: TGTGCCAGCAGCGAGGAACTAGCGGACTACAATGAGCAGTTCTTC. The whole variable domain, filled in from reference TRBV9 and TRBJ2-1, reads DSGVTQTPKHLITATGQRVTLRCSPRSGDLSVYWYQQSLDQGLQFLIQYYNGEERAKGNILERFSAQQFPDLHSELNLSSLELGDSALYFCASSEELADYNEQFFGPGTRLTVL.

The rearrangement joins TRBV4-1 to TRBJ1-2, with 8 bases matching TRBD1. Germline V gives CDR1 MGHRA, CDR2 YSYEKL. With V trimmed by 3 bases and J by 7 bases, 13 bases remained unmatched. The CDR3 consists of 16 residues. CDR3 nucleotide sequence: TGCGCCAGCAGCCACTCCCCGCCCAGGGGGCAGGTTGGCTACACCTTC. This sequence encodes CASSHSPPRGQVGYTF.

This clone is a singleton in its sample. The junction and the germline gene differ at one end; a read error may be behind it. The CDR3 nucleotides read TGTGCCAGCAGTTCCGGGTCACAACTACACTTC. This translates into CASSSGSQLHF. The chain employs TRBV27 and TRBJ2-7; D gene uncertain. The CDR3 has 11 amino acids. Germline V CDR1 and CDR2: MNHEY, SMNVEV (reference sequence).

In this sample, this clone turned up once. V gene TRBV6-5 combines with J gene TRBJ2-7, with a tentative D call TRBD1 (6 bases). The germline CDR1 and CDR2 sequences are MNHEY and SVGAGI. CDR3 size: 15 residues. The ends were cut back, 8 bases at V and 1 base at J, with 18 bases in the middle. The CDR3 loop is CASAQGHIESYEQYF. DNA of the CDR3: TGTGCCAGCGCCCAGGGACACATCGAATCCTACGAGCAGTACTTC.

As concerns this clone: Distinct nucleotide sequences in the sample also encode this CDR3. The chain recombines TRBV5-1 with TRBJ1-1; 7 bases align to TRBD1. The CDR3 is made up of 14 amino acids. Germline CDR1 is SGHRS and CDR2 is YFSETQ. Germline trimming cut 3 bases from V and 2 bases from J; bases unmatched to any gene: 4. The CDR3 DNA reads TGCGCCAGCAGCTCCGGGACAGCAAACACTGAAGCTTTCTTT. Translating gives CASSSGTANTEAFF.

Sample share makes this clone medium-sized (0.01 to 0.1%). This chain uses TRBV4-3 with TRBJ2-3, with a possible D match to TRBD2 (6 bases). The CDR3 runs 16 residues. V lost 0 bases and J lost 5, with 15 bases in between. CDR1 is LGHNA and CDR2 is YSLEER in the germline V gene. CDR3 in DNA: TGCGCCAGCAGCCAAGAGAGGGCGGAGGGACGAGATACGCAGTATTTT. Encoded protein: CASSQERAEGRDTQYF.

The chain is built from TRBV27 and TRBJ2-7; 9 nucleotides line up with TRBD1. The CDR3 is 15 amino acids. CDR1 and CDR2 from the germline V gene are MNHEY and SMNVEV (reference sequence). V lost 1 base and J lost 3; bases outside the gene matches: 4. Written as DNA, the CDR3 is TGTGCCAGCAGTTTATTGGGACAGGGACTCTACGAGCAGTACTTC. Protein sequence: CASSLLGQGLYEQYF.

In the case of this clone: Other DNA sequences of this sample code for an identical CDR3. V gene TRBV5-1 combines with J gene TRBJ2-7, with TRBD2 identical over 14 bases. CDR1 SGHRS and CDR2 YFSETQ come from the germline V gene. The V gene end was trimmed by 4 bases and the J gene end by 4 bases; junction bases not matched to a gene: 10. CDR3 length: 17 amino acids. The CDR3 reads CASSPGLAGGVSYEQYF. In nucleotides, the CDR3 is TGCGCCAGCAGCCCAGGACTAGCGGGAGGAGTTTCTTACGAGCAGTACTTC.

This chain uses TRBV2 with TRBJ2-3; 8 bases match TRBD1. J gave up 3 bases and V 7 bases, and 12 bases lay outside the gene matches. The CDR3 contains 16 residues. Germline values: CDR1 SNHLY, CDR2 FYNNEI. The CDR3 DNA is TGTGCCAGCACCCGAGGGTCCAGGGGGCCAACAGATACGCAGTATTTT. Its protein is CASTRGSRGPTDTQYF.

The chain links TRBV30 to TRBJ1-4, with 7 bases matching TRBD1. This CDR3 is 13 amino acids long. V was pared by 2 bases and J by 8 bases, with 5 bases of the junction left unmatched. CDR1 is GTSNPN, CDR2 SVGIG, per germline (reference sequence). The CDR3 DNA is TGTGCCTGGAGTTTACAGGGGAACGAAAAACTGTTTTTT. This gives the protein CAWSLQGNEKLFF.

The genes are TRBV11-2 and TRBJ2-1, with 8 bases lining up with TRBD2. V shed 1 base, J shed 6 bases, and the junction held 8 bases outside the gene matches. This CDR3 has 16 residues. Germline V gene lookup returns CDR1 SGHAT and CDR2 FQNNGV. In DNA, the CDR3 is TGTGCCAGCAGCTTAGTCGCCGGGGGGGCTTTCAATGAGCAGTTCTTC. Its protein is CASSLVAGGAFNEQFF.

The chain recombines TRBV5-1 with TRBJ1-5, with D uncertain. CDR1 and CDR2 (germline): SGHRS, YFSETQ. Trimming removed 7 bases from V and 4 bases from J, with 15 bases in between. This CDR3 is 14 amino acids long. The CDR3 here is CASLRDVRNQPQHF. In DNA, the CDR3 is TGCGCCAGCCTCCGTGATGTGCGGAATCAGCCCCAGCATTTT.

The chain uses TRBV5-4 and TRBJ2-2; 9 bases line up with TRBD2. The CDR3 is 16 amino acids. CDR1 and CDR2 from the germline V gene are SGHNT and YYREEE (reference sequence). With V trimmed by 4 bases and J by 4 bases, 8 bases remained unmatched. The CDR3, as DNA: TGTGCCAGCAGCGCCGGGACTAGCTATCCCACCGGGGAGCTGTTTTTT. This codes for CASSAGTSYPTGELFF.

The chain employs TRBV3-1 (or the pseudogene TRBV3-2) and TRBJ1-2; maybe TRBD1 (5 bases). Germline V gene data show CDR1 as LGHDT and CDR2 as YNNKEL (reference sequence). The CDR3 is 12 amino acids. The V and J ends lost 3 bases and 4 bases respectively, with 6 bases between them. The CDR3 reads CASSQGLYGYTF. In DNA form, the CDR3 reads TGTGCCAGCAGCCAGGGACTCTATGGCTACACCTTC.

The gene calls are TRBV4-3 and TRBJ1-3; a possible D gene is TRBD1 (5 bases). The germline gives CDR1 LGHNA, CDR2 YSLEER. This CDR3 is 15 amino acids long. Trimming removed 0 bases from V and 2 bases from J, with 8 bases in between. The CDR3 here is CASSQDRGTGNTIYF. The CDR3 nucleotides are TGCGCCAGCAGCCAAGATCGGGGGACTGGAAACACCATATATTTT.

This clone was seen just once. V is TRBV5-1 and J is TRBJ1-6; D unclear. The CDR3 has 18 amino acids. The V gene lost 4 bases and the J gene lost 0 bases, with 17 bases spanning the gap. The germline CDR1 and CDR2 sequences are SGHRS and YFSETQ. The CDR3 DNA sequence: TGCGCCAGCAGCCGAAGGGCCTCTGAGGGCTCCTATAATTCACCCCTCCACTTT. Its protein product is CASSRRASEGSYNSPLHF.